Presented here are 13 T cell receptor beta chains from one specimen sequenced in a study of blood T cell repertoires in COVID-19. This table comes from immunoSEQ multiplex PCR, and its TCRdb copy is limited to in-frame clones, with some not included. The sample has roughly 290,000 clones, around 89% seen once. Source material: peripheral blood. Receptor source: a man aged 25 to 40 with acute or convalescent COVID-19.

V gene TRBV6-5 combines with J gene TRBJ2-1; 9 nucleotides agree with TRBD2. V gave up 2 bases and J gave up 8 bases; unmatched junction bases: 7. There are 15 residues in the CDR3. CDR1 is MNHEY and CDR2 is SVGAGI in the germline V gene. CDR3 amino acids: CASSYGRGGIYEQFF. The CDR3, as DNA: TGTGCCAGCAGTTACGGGCGGGGGGGTATATATGAGCAGTTCTTC.

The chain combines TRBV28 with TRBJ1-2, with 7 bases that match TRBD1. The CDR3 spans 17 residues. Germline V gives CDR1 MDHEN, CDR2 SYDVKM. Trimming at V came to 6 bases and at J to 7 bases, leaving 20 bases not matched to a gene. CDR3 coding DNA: TGTGCCAGCAGGGGGACGGGACAGAGGAACCCGGGGGTTGGCTACACCTTC. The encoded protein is CASRGTGQRNPGVGYTF.

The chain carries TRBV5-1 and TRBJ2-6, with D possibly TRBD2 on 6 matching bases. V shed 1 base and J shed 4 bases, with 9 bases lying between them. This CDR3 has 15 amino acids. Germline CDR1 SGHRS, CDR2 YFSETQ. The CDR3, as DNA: TGCGCCAGCAGCTTGTACAGCGGGGGGGCCAACGTCCTGACTTTC. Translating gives CASSLYSGGANVLTF. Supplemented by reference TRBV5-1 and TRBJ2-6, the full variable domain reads KAGVTQTPRYLIKTRGQQVTLSCSPISGHRSVSWYQQTPGQGLQFLFEYFSETQRNKGNFPGRFSGRQFSNSRSEMNVSTLELGDSALYLCASSLYSGGANVLTFGAGSRLTVL.

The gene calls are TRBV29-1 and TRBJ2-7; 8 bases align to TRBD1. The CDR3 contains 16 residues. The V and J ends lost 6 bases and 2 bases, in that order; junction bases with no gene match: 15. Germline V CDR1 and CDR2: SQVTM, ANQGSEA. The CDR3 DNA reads TGCAGCGTCCAGAGCTTGGCCGACAGGGGAACCTACGAGCAGTACTTC. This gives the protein CSVQSLADRGTYEQYF.

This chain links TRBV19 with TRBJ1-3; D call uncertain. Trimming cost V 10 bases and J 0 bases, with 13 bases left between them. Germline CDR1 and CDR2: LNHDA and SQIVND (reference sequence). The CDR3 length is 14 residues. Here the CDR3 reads CATSVEGSGNTIYF. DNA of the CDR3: TGTGCCACCTCAGTCGAGGGCTCTGGAAACACCATATATTTT.

CDR3 bases: TGTGCCAGCAGGGACCGACAGGGGGCATCTGGGGAGCAGTTCTTC. Protein: CASRDRQGASGEQFF. This chain connects TRBV27 to TRBJ2-1, with 10 bases fitting TRBD1. The germline CDR1 and CDR2 sequences are MNHEY and SMNVEV (reference sequence). The CDR3 spans 15 residues. Germline trimming cut 6 bases from V and 10 bases from J; bases unmatched to any gene: 12.

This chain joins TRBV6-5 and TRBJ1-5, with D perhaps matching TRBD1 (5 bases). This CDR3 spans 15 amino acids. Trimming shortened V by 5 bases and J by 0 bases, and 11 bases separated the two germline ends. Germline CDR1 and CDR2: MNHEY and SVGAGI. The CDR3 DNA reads TGTGCCAGCAGTCAGGGCCCCTATAGCAATCAGCCCCAGCATTTT. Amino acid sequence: CASSQGPYSNQPQHF.

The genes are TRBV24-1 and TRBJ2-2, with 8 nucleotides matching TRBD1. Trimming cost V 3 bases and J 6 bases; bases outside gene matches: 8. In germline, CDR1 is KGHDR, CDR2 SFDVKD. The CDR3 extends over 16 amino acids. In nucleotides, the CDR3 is TGTGCCACCAGTGATCGCAACTCAGGGGGCCCCGGGGAGCTGTTTTTT. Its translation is CATSDRNSGGPGELFF.

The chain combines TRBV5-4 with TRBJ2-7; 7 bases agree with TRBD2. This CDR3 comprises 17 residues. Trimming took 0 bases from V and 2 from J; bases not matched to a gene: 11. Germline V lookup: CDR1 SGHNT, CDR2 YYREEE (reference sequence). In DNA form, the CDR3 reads TGTGCCAGCAGCTTGGGGGGTGCCGGGAGGTCCCCCTACGAGCAGTACTTC. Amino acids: CASSLGGAGRSPYEQYF.

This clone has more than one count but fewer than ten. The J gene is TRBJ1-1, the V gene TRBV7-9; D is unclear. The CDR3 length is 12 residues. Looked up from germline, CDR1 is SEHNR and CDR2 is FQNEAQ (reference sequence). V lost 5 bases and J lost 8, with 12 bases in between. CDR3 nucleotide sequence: TGTGCCAGCAGCACGACTCGGAGAGAAGCTTTCTTT. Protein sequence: CASSTTRREAFF.

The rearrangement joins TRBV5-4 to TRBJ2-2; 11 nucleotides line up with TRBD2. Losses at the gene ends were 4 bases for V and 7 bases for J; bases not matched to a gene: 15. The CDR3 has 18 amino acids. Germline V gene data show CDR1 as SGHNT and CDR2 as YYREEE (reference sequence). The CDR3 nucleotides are TGTGCCAGCAGCCCCACTCCTTATAGCGGGGGGGCCCTCGGGGAGCTGTTTTTT. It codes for CASSPTPYSGGALGELFF.

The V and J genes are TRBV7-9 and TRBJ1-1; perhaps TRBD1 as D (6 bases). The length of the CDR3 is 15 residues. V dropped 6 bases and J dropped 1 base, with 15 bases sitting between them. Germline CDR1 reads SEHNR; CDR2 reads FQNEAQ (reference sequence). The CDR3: CASSEASTGNTEAFF. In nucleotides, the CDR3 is TGTGCCAGCAGTGAGGCCTCGACAGGGAACACTGAAGCTTTCTTT.

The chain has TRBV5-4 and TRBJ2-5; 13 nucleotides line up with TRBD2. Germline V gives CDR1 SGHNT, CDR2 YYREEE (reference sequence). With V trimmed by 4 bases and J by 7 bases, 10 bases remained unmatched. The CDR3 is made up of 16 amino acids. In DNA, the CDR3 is TGTGCCAGCAGCCCTACTAGCGGGGGGGTAGTTAGGACCCAGTACTTC. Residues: CASSPTSGGVVRTQYF.